Below, 13 T cell receptor beta chains from the same sample are listed, as sequenced in a study of radiation and T cells in renal cell carcinoma. TCRdb keeps only in-frame clones here, not all; method: immunoSEQ multiplex PCR. This sample has some 72,000 clones, with 82% found just once. Noted time point: blood 2 weeks post-SBRT. The treatment was: 15 Gy SBRT to primary tumor, nephrectomy 4 weeks later. The sequenced sample was blood, obtained from a patient whose treatment included radiotherapy and nephrectomy. The receptors here all came from a man aged 60 to 75 with renal cell carcinoma.

V gene TRBV7-9 combines with J gene TRBJ1-5; the D is unclear. Looked up from germline, CDR1 is SEHNR and CDR2 is FQNEAQ (reference sequence). V was clipped by 3 bases and J by 5 bases, with 5 bases between them. This CDR3 comprises 12 residues. For the CDR3, the DNA is TGTGCCAGCAGCTTCCAAGATCAGCCCCAGCATTTT. This codes for CASSFQDQPQHF. Looking up the rest from reference TRBV7-9 and TRBJ1-5 gives the full variable domain: DTGVSQNPRHKITKRGQNVTFRCDPISEHNRLYWYRQTLGQGPEFLTYFQNEAQLEKSRLLSDRFSAERPKGSFSTLEIQRTEQGDSAMYLCASSFQDQPQHFGDGTRLSIL.

The gene calls are TRBV28 and TRBJ2-1, with 12 bases identical to TRBD2. Germline V lookup: CDR1 MDHEN, CDR2 SYDVKM. The V gene end was trimmed by 10 bases and the J gene end by 5 bases; junction bases not matched to a gene: 9. The CDR3 extends over 15 amino acids. This CDR3 reads CATLPGLAGNNEQFF. CDR3 coding DNA: TGTGCCACCCTGCCCGGACTAGCGGGGAACAATGAGCAGTTCTTC.

The chain uses TRBV25-1 and TRBJ1-2; D perhaps matches TRBD1 (5 bases). The CDR3 totals 14 residues. Per the germline V gene, CDR1 is MGHDK and CDR2 is SYGVNS. V was pared by 5 bases and J by 4 bases, with 14 bases between. DNA for the CDR3: TGTGCCAGCAGTCCGCAGGGAGGTTTCTATGGCTACACCTTC. Amino acid sequence: CASSPQGGFYGYTF.

The chain has TRBV10-2 and TRBJ2-7; no clear D. Trimming shortened V by 11 bases and J by 3 bases, and 5 bases separated the two germline ends. Per the germline V gene, CDR1 is WSHSY and CDR2 is SAAADI. The CDR3 is 9 amino acids. CDR3 sequence: CASGYEQYF. DNA for the CDR3: TGCGCCTCCGGCTACGAGCAGTACTTC.

This chain joins TRBV11-2 and TRBJ2-7; unclear D gene. With 5 bases removed from V and 1 base from J, the gap between germline ends came to 9 bases. The CDR3 contains 13 residues. In germline, CDR1 is SGHAT, CDR2 FQNNGV. The CDR3 region is CASSPPGSYEQYF. CDR3 nucleotides: TGTGCCAGCAGCCCCCCCGGATCCTACGAGCAGTACTTC.

V is TRBV7-8 and J is TRBJ2-1; perhaps TRBD2 as D (5 bases). Trimming took off 3 bases at V and 4 bases at J, with 10 bases between the two ends. This CDR3 comprises 14 residues. The germline CDR1 and CDR2 sequences are SGHVS and FQNEAQ. CDR3 sequence reads: CASSFGGLYNEQFF. The CDR3 DNA reads TGTGCCAGCAGCTTCGGTGGACTTTACAATGAGCAGTTCTTC.

J is TRBJ2-3 and V is TRBV25-1; the D is unclear. Looked up from germline, CDR1 is MGHDK and CDR2 is SYGVNS. The CDR3 covers 14 residues. The V gene lost 6 bases and the J gene lost 0 bases, with 10 bases spanning the gap. This CDR3 is CASRGTVSTDTQYF. Written as DNA, the CDR3 is TGTGCCAGCAGGGGCACGGTTAGCACAGATACGCAGTATTTT.

CDR3 residues: CASSQTDNTGELFF. The CDR3 DNA sequence: TGCGCCAGCAGCCAAACCGACAACACCGGGGAGCTGTTTTTT. The chain links TRBV4-1 to TRBJ2-2; no clear D gene. CDR1 and CDR2 from the germline V gene are MGHRA and YSYEKL. The ends were cut back, 2 bases at V and 2 bases at J, with 6 bases in the middle. CDR3 length: 14 amino acids.

The V gene is TRBV19, the J gene TRBJ2-5; 7 bases align to TRBD2. This CDR3 is 14 amino acids long. The junction had 1 base not matched to a gene; V was cut back by 1 base and J by 2 bases. Germline V gene sequence: CDR1 LNHDA, CDR2 SQIVND (reference sequence). CDR3 nucleotide sequence: TGTGCCAGTAGTATAGCCGGGGGGCAAGAGACCCAGTACTTC. It is translated as CASSIAGGQETQYF.

The chain couples TRBV2 to TRBJ2-7, with TRBD2 matching 13 bases. Germline V gene data show CDR1 as SNHLY and CDR2 as FYNNEI. V trimming: 5 bases; J trimming: 6 bases; junction bases outside the gene matches: 4. This CDR3 comprises 14 residues. The CDR3 here is CASSWTSGSGEQYF. The CDR3 nucleotides are TGTGCCAGCAGTTGGACTAGCGGGAGTGGCGAGCAGTACTTC.

The gene calls are TRBV27 and TRBJ2-7; D not resolved. The CDR3 is made up of 14 amino acids. Trimming cost V 0 bases and J 3 bases, with 9 bases left between them. From germline, CDR1 is MNHEY and CDR2 SMNVEV (reference sequence). This CDR3 reads CASSLSNLGYEQYF. DNA for the CDR3: TGTGCCAGCAGTTTATCGAACCTAGGCTACGAGCAGTACTTC.

The chain is built from TRBV20-1 and TRBJ2-3; unclear D gene. The CDR3 consists of 11 residues. V lost 0 bases and J lost 11, with 9 bases in between. In germline, CDR1 is DFQATT, CDR2 SNEGSKA (reference sequence). For the CDR3, the DNA is TGCAGTGCTAGAGATGGGCGAGGGCAGTATTTT. This gives the protein CSARDGRGQYF.

The chain couples TRBV5-1 to TRBJ1-1; perhaps TRBD1 as D (5 bases). CDR1 and CDR2 from the germline V gene are SGHRS and YFSETQ. The V end lost 1 base, the J end lost 1 base, and 5 bases lay between the germline ends. The CDR3 loop spans 13 amino acids. The CDR3 region has the DNA TGCGCCAGCAGCTTGACAGGGAACACTGAAGCTTTCTTT. Its translation is CASSLTGNTEAFF. Full variable domain (rest looked up from reference TRBV5-1 and TRBJ1-1): KAGVTQTPRYLIKTRGQQVTLSCSPISGHRSVSWYQQTPGQGLQFLFEYFSETQRNKGNFPGRFSGRQFSNSRSEMNVSTLELGDSALYLCASSLTGNTEAFFGQGTRLTVV.